This T cell receptor (beta chain) was recorded in a study of blood T cells in healthy people across ages. Primed by a sample-barcoded 5' primer and a J-beta primer mix, a second PCR proceeded for 7 to 11 cycles. One entry per CDR3 protein results from TCRdb running MiXCR on the 5' RACE reads. The sample lists 1 million or so distinct CDR3 sequences; over 35% were seen once. CDR3 length equals 15 residues. V trimming: 5 bases; J trimming: 6 bases; junction bases outside the gene matches: 11. CDR1 is ENHRY, CDR2 SYGVKD, per germline. This receptor was identified in an older woman in good health. Sequencing was performed on blood. The chain uses TRBV10-3 and TRBJ2-3; the match to TRBD2 covers 7 bases. The CDR3 DNA reads as TGTGCCATCAGTTCAGGAGGGGAGGGCGCGGATACGCAGTATTTT. Encoded protein: CAISSGGEGADTQYF.